This section outlines one T cell receptor beta chain sequence together with its context. No antigen is known for it. No base-level quality is on record; no much larger clone is a single base apart. The data are from a study of control samples from healthy donors and cancer patients (dated by TCRdb to about 2020). Based on the germline V gene, the CDR1 and CDR2 sequences are MDHEN and SYDVKM. Cut back by 6 bases and 4 bases, the V and J ends lie 18 bases apart. Taken from cysteine to phenylalanine, the CDR3 has 15 residues. CDR3 DNA only is kept here, 45 bases in frame from base 1. Libraries were made using the immunoSEQ multiplex PCR assay. TCRdb took this table from immuneACCESS and kept in-frame rearrangements with V and J called. Such tables lack part of the clones; where checked against another copy, unresolved V genes explain under half of the gap, and the rest is unexplained. The sample table lists some 150,000 clones, around 94% of them with a count of one. The top ten constitute around 12% of the sample.

Recombination connected TRBV28 to TRBJ1-1; a tentative D match to TRBD1 spans 6 bases. Sequencing was performed on blood. The sequence came from a man aged 40-49 years in good health. CDR3 region: CASSLIGGLGTEAFF. The DNA sequence is as follows: TGTGCCAGCAGCCTCATCGGGGGGCTAGGCACTGAAGCTTTCTTT. When the CDR3 is completed using the reference TRBV28 and TRBJ1-1 genes on either side, the full variable domain is DVKVTQSSRYLVKRTGEKVFLECVQDMDHENMFWYRQDPGLGLRLIYFSYDVKMKEKGDIPEGYSVSREKKERFSLILESASTNQTSMYLCASSLIGGLGTEAFFGQGTRLTVV.